This T cell receptor (beta chain) was sequenced for a study of shared clonotypes between healthy human individuals. Findings and limits, study-wide: Shared clonotypes across all four donors exceeded non-shared ones in generation probability.

This CDR3 comprises 11 residues. CDR1 and CDR2 (germline): MDHEN, SYDVKM. CD4+ cell separation produced CD45RA+ naive and CD45RA-negative memory subsets. As to this clone: What it recognizes is unknown.

TCRdb's copy holds only in-frame clones and misses some; the assay was immunoSEQ multiplex PCR. The sample comprises 730,000 or so clones, about two thirds of which are singletons, and approximately 1.8% rests with the top ten. This rearrangement joins TRBV28 to TRBJ1-1; 7 nucleotides match TRBD1. The sequencing sample was made of memory CD4+ T cells sorted from blood. Stated subset: CD45RA-negative fraction. The clonotype originates from a woman aged 25-40 years in good health. CDR3 in DNA: TGTGCGACTACAGGGGCCACTGAAGCTTTCTTT. Residues: CATTGATEAFF.